Listed below are T cell receptor beta chains from one sample, sequenced in a study of T cells in Graves' hyperthyroidism and ophthalmopathy. TCRdb used MiXCR to reprocess the multiplex PCR reads, holding one entry per CDR3 protein. The sample contains 540,000 or so distinct CDR3 sequences, 15% to 17% of which appear only once. Material: blood. These receptors were obtained from a woman between 25 and 40 years old with Graves' hyperthyroidism. Both conserved end residues are part of each CDR3. A D gene is named only where the DNA matches it firmly. Part of the rows lack a size; the others show once, few, many or a class for expanded clones.

abundance	j_gene	d_gene	v_gene	CDR3aa	CDR3nt
-	TRBJ2-7	-	TRBV5-6	CASSLIMDYEQYF	TGTGCCAGCAGCTTGATCATGGACTACGAGCAGTACTTC
few	TRBJ1-6	-	TRBV19	CASNTGRNSPLHF	TGTGCCAGTAACACAGGGAGAAATTCACCCCTCCACTTT
many	TRBJ2-5	-	TRBV11-2	CASSSGPTTVQTQYF	TGTGCCAGCAGCTCGGGACCTACTACGGTGCAGACCCAGTACTTC
few	TRBJ2-5	TRBD1	TRBV7-9	CASSRDSGLETQYF	TGTGCCAGCAGCCGGGACAGCGGACTAGAGACCCAGTACTTC
many	TRBJ2-3	TRBD2	TRBV7-2	CASSVSGGGRWDTQYF	TGTGCCAGCAGCGTTAGTGGGGGCGGGAGGTGGGATACGCAGTATTTT
many	TRBJ2-3	-	TRBV5-1	CASSFISGRLSDTQYF	TGCGCCAGCAGCTTTATTTCGGGGAGGCTCTCAGATACGCAGTATTTT
many	TRBJ2-7	-	TRBV5-1	CASSLVAGTTLTSSYEQYF	TGCGCCAGCAGCTTGGTGGCAGGAACAACTCTTACAAGCTCCTACGAGCAGTACTTC
many	TRBJ1-2	TRBD1	TRBV4-2	CASRRTGGGYTF	TGTGCCAGCAGGCGGACAGGGGGTGGCTACACCTTC
many	TRBJ1-5	TRBD1	TRBV7-3	CASSTEGQGARPQHF	TGTGCCAGCAGCACAGAGGGACAGGGGGCGCGGCCCCAGCATTTT
many	TRBJ1-1	-	TRBV11-2	CASRATRGRHTEAFF	TGTGCCAGCAGGGCTACGCGGGGTCGGCACACTGAAGCTTTCTTT
-	TRBJ1-6	-	TRBV14	CASSQVGGYSYNSPLHF	TGTGCCAGCAGCCAAGTGGGGGGCTATTCCTATAATTCACCCCTCCACTTT
-	TRBJ2-7	-	TRBV6-1	CASREGAEQYF	TGTGCCAGCAGAGAAGGGGCCGAGCAGTACTTC
many	TRBJ2-3	TRBD2	TRBV3-1	CASSQEGSSGSFGTQYF	TGTGCCAGCAGCCAAGAAGGTTCGAGCGGGAGTTTTGGTACGCAGTATTTT
many	TRBJ1-2	-	TRBV20-1	CSATDGAYGYTF	TGCAGTGCTACGGACGGGGCTTATGGCTACACCTTC
many	TRBJ1-1	TRBD1	TRBV6-1	CASSVDRGNTEAFF	TGTGCCAGCAGTGTCGACAGGGGGAACACTGAAGCTTTCTTT
few	TRBJ1-2	-	TRBV6-1	CASSQGLLYGYTF	TGTGCCAGCAGTCAGGGACTCCTCTATGGCTACACCTTC
-	TRBJ1-2	TRBD1	TRBV27	CASSSTRDSNYGYIF	TGTGCCAGCAGTTCGACCCGGGACAGCAACTATGGCTACATCTTC
-	TRBJ2-2	-	TRBV6-1	CASSGGESNTGELFF	TGTGCCAGCAGTGGGGGGGAGTCTAACACCGGGGAGCTGTTTTTT
many	TRBJ2-2	-	TRBV9	CASSTKDGLAFGELFF	TGTGCCAGCAGCACCAAAGATGGTCTAGCGTTCGGGGAGCTGTTTTTT
many	TRBJ1-1	TRBD1	TRBV30	CAWSSPTGHTEAFF	TGTGCCTGGAGTTCGCCGACAGGGCACACTGAAGCTTTCTTT
many	TRBJ1-5	-	TRBV20-1	CSARGFGANQPQHF	TGCAGTGCTAGAGGGTTTGGGGCTAATCAGCCCCAGCATTTT
few	TRBJ1-5	TRBD1	TRBV18	CASSPPGQGGNQPQHF	TGTGCCAGCTCACCACCGGGACAGGGCGGCAATCAGCCCCAGCATTTT
many	TRBJ2-1	-	TRBV7-2	CASSKSQVYNEQFF	TGTGCCAGCAGCAAGAGTCAGGTTTACAATGAGCAGTTCTTC
-	TRBJ2-3	-	TRBV4-1	CASSQDIPTVAYTQYF	TGCGCCAGCAGCCAAGATATTCCGACAGTCGCATATACGCAGTATTTT